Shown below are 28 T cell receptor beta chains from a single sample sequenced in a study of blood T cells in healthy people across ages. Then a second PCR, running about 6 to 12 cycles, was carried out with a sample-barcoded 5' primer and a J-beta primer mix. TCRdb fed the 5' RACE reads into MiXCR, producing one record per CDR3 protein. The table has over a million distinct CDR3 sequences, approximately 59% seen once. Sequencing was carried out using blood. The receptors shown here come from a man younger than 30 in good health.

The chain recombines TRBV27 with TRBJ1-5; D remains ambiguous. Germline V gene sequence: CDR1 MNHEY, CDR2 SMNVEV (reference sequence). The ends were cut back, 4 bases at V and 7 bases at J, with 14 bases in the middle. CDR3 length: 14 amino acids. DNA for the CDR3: TGTGCCAGCAGTTGGACGGTAAACTCCCAGCCCCAGCATTTT. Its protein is CASSWTVNSQPQHF.

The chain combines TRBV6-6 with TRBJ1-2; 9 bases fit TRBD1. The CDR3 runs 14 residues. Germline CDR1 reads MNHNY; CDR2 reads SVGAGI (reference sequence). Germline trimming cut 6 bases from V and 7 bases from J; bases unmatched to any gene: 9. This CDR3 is CASSGQGKLGGYTF. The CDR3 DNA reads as TGTGCCAGCAGCGGACAGGGGAAGCTTGGTGGCTACACCTTC.

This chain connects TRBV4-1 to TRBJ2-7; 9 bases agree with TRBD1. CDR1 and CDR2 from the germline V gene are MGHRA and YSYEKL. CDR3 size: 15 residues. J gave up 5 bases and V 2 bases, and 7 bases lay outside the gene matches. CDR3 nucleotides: TGCGCCAGCAGCCAACGACAGGGGGTAGGTGACGAGCAGTACTTC. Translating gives CASSQRQGVGDEQYF.

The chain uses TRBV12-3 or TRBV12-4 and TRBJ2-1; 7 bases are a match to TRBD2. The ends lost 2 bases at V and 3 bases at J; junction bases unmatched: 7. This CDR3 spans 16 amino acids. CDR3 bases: TGTGCCAGCAGTTTAATGGCTAGCGGAGTCTACAATGAGCAGTTCTTC. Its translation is CASSLMASGVYNEQFF.

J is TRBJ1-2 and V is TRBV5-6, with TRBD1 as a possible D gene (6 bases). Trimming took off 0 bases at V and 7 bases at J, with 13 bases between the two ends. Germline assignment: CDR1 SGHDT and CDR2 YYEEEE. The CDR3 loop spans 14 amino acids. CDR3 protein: CASSLEPGVIGYTF. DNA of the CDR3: TGTGCCAGCAGCTTGGAACCAGGGGTGATTGGCTACACCTTC.

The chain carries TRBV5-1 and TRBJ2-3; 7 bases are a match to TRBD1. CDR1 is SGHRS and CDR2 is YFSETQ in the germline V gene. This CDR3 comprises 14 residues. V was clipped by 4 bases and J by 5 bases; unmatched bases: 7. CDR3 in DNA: TGCGCCAGCAGCAACGGACAGGTTATAGATACGCAGTATTTT. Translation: CASSNGQVIDTQYF.

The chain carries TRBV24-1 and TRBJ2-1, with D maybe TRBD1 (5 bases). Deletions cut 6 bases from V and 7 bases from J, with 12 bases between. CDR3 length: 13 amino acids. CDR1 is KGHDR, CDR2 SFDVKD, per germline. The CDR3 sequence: CATSTQGNNEQFF. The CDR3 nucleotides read TGTGCCACCAGTACCCAGGGAAATAATGAGCAGTTCTTC.

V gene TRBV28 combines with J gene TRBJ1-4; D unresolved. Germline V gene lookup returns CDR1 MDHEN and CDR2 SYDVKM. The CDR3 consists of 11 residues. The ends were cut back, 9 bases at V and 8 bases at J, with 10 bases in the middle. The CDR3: CASTREEKLFF. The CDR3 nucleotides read TGTGCCAGTACCCGCGAGGAAAAACTGTTTTTT. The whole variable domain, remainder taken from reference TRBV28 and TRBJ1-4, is DVKVTQSSRYLVKRTGEKVFLECVQDMDHENMFWYRQDPGLGLRLIYFSYDVKMKEKGDIPEGYSVSREKKERFSLILESASTNQTSMYLCASTREEKLFFGSGTQLSVL.

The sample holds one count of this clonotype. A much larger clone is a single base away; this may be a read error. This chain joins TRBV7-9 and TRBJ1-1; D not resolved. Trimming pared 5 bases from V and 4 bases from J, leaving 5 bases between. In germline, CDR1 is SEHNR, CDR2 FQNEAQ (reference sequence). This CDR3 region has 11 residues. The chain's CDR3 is CASSMTTEAFF. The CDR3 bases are TGTGCCAGCAGCATGACCACTGAAGCTTTCTTT. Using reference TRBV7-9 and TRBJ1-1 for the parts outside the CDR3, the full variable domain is DTGVSQNPRHKITKRGQNVTFRCDPISEHNRLYWYRQTLGQGPEFLTYFQNEAQLEKSRLLSDRFSAERPKGSFSTLEIQRTEQGDSAMYLCASSMTTEAFFGQGTRLTVV.

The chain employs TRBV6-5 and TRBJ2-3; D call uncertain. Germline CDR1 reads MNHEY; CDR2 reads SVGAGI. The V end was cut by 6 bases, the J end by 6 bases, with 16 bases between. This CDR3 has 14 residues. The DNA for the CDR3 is TGTGCCAGCAGGTTAGGCAGTTTGGGGGATACGCAGTATTTT. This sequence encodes CASRLGSLGDTQYF.

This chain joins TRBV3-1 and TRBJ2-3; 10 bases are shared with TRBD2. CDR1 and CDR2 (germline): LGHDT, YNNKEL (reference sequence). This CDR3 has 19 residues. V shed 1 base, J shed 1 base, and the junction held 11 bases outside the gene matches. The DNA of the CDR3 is TGTGCCAGCAGCCAAGCAATAGCGGGGGGTCGGTACGGCACAGATACGCAGTATTTT. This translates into CASSQAIAGGRYGTDTQYF.

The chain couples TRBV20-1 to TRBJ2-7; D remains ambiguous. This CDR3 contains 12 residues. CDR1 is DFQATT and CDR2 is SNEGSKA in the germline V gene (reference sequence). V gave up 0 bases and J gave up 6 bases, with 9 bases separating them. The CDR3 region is CSARDPTSEQYF. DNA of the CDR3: TGCAGTGCTAGAGATCCCACCTCCGAGCAGTACTTC.

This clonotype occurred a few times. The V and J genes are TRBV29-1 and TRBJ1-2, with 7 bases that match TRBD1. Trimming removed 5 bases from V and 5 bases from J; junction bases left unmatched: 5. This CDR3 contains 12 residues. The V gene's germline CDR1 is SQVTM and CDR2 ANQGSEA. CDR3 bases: TGCAGCGTTATAACAGGGGATTATGGCTACACCTTC. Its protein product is CSVITGDYGYTF.

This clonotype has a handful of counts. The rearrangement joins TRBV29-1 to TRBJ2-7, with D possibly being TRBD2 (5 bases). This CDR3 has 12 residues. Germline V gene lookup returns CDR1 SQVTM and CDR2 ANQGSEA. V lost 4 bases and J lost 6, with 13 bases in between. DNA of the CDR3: TGCAGCGTTGTGGCAGACGCGGGCGAGCAGTACTTC. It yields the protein CSVVADAGEQYF.

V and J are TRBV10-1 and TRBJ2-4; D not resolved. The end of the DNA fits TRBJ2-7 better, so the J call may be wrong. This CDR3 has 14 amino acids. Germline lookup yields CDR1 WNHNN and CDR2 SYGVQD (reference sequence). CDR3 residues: CASSEGRFSYEQYF. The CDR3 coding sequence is TGCGCCAGCAGTGAGGGGCGATTCTCCTACGAGCAGTACTTC.

The CDR3, as DNA: TGTGCCAGCAGCCTTCGAAGGGGACAGAGCACAGATACGCAGTATTTT. It codes for CASSLRRGQSTDTQYF. The genes are TRBV4-2 and TRBJ2-3; the match to TRBD1 covers 7 bases. Germline loops: CDR1 LGHNA, CDR2 YNFKEQ. The V and J ends lost 4 bases and 0 bases, in that order; junction bases with no gene match: 7. This CDR3 has 16 residues.

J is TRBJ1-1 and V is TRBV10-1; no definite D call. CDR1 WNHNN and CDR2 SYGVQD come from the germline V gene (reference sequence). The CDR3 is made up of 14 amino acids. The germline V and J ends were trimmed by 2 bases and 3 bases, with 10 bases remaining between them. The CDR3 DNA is TGCGCCAGCAGTGAGGGCTTAAGGGACACTGAAGCTTTCTTT. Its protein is CASSEGLRDTEAFF.

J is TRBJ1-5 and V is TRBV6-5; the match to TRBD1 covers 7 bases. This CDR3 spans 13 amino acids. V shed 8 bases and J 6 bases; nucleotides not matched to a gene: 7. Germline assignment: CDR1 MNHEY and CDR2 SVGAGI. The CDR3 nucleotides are TGTGCCAGCGGGATTCAGGGGGGTCAGCCCCAGCATTTT. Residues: CASGIQGGQPQHF.

CDR3 sequence: CATVQGANTQYF. CDR3 DNA: TGTGCCACCGTTCAGGGGGCTAATACGCAGTATTTT. The chain recombines TRBV6-2 or TRBV6-3 with TRBJ2-3, with TRBD1 matching over 8 bases. The V and J ends lost 10 bases and 7 bases, in that order; junction bases with no gene match: 7. Looked up from germline, CDR1 is MNHEY and CDR2 is SVGEGT. The CDR3 extends over 12 amino acids.

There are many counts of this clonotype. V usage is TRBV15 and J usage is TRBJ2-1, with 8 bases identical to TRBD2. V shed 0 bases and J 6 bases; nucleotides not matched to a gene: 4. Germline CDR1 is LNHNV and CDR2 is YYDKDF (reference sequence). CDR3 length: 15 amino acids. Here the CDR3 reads CATSRDRGGFNEQFF. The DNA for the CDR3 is TGTGCCACCAGCAGAGATCGGGGGGGCTTCAATGAGCAGTTCTTC.

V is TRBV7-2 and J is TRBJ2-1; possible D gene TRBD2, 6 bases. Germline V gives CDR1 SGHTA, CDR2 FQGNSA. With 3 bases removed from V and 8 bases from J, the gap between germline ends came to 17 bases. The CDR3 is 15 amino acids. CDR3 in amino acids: CASSFTDTSIHEQFF. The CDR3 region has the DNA TGTGCCAGCAGCTTTACAGATACTAGCATCCATGAGCAGTTCTTC.

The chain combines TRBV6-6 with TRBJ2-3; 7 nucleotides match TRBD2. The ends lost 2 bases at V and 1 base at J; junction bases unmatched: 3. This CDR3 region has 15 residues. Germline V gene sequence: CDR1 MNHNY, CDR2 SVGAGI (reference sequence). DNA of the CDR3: TGTGCCAGCAGTTACCCAAGCGGGGGCACAGATACGCAGTATTTT. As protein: CASSYPSGGTDTQYF.

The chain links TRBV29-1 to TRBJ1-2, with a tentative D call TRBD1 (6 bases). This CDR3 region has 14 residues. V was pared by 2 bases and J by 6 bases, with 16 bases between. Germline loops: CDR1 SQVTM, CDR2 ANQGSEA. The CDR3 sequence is CSVERPGASHGYTF. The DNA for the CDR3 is TGCAGCGTTGAAAGACCGGGGGCGTCACATGGCTACACCTTC.

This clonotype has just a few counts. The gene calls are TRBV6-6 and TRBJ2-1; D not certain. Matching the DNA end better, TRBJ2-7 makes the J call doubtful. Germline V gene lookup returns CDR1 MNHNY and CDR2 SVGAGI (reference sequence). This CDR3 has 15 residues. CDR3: CASSYSVSSYNEQYF. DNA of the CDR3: TGTGCCAGCAGTTACTCGGTGAGCTCCTACAATGAGCAGTACTTC.

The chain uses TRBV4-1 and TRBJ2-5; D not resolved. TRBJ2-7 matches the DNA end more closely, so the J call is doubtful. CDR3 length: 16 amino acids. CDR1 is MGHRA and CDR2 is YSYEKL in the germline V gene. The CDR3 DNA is TGCGCCAGCAGCCCCATAGATGGACCACGAATCGACGAGCAGTACTTC. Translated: CASSPIDGPRIDEQYF.

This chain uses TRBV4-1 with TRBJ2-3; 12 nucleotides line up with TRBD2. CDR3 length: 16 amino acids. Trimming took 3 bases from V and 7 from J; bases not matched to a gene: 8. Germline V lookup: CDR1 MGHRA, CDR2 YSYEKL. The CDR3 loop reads CASSHWTSGTSNTQYF. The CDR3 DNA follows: TGCGCCAGCAGCCATTGGACTAGCGGGACTTCTAATACGCAGTATTTT.

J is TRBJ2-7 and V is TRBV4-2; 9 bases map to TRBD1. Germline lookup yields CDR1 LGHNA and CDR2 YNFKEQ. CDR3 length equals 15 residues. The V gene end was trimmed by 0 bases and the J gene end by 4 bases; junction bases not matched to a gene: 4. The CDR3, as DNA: TGTGCCAGCAGCCAAGATGGGGGACAGGGTTACGAGCAGTACTTC. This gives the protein CASSQDGGQGYEQYF.

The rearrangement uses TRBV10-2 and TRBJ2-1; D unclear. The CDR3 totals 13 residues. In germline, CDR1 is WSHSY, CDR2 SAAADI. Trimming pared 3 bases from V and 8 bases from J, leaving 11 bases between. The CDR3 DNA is TGCGCCAGCAGTGACCTAGATCCCCATGAGCAGTTCTTC. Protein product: CASSDLDPHEQFF.